The 25 T cell receptor beta chains below come from one sample, sequenced in a study of prognosis after radiotherapy for stage I lung cancer. TCR beta CDR3 amplification from genomic DNA was performed by two-round multiplex PCR. The first round of PCR was done with primers that matched each TRBV and TRBJ gene. TCRdb re-called the multiplex PCR reads with MiXCR, one entry per CDR3 protein. This sample carries 15,000 to 20,000 distinct CDR3 sequences, roughly half of them seen once, and the ten largest clones take roughly 33%. The input for sequencing was PBMCs, taken before or after stereotactic body radiation therapy (not recorded which). The receptor set was obtained from a donor older than 45 with non-small cell lung cancer.

To note about this clonotype: This probably arose from a read error, given a far larger clone one base away. The V call is TRBV6-2 or TRBV6-3, the J call TRBJ2-1; 11 bases align to TRBD2. The CDR3 consists of 15 residues. Trimming removed 5 bases from V and 5 bases from J; junction bases left unmatched: 5. CDR1 and CDR2 from the germline V gene are MNHEY and SVGEGT. The CDR3 sequence: CASSDTSGSNNEQFF. The DNA of the CDR3 is TGTGCCAGCAGTGATACTAGCGGGAGTAACAATGAGCAGTTCTTC.

J is TRBJ1-2 and V is TRBV2, with D unresolved. This CDR3 region has 15 residues. Deletions cut 6 bases from V and 5 bases from J, with 19 bases between. CDR1 and CDR2 from the germline V gene are SNHLY and FYNNEI. CDR3 nucleotide sequence: TGTGCCAGCAGGAACGGGCGTTCAGGACTGTATGGCTACACCTTC. Protein product: CASRNGRSGLYGYTF.

This chain links TRBV30 with TRBJ2-1; D possibly corresponds to TRBD2 (7 bases). The germline V gene encodes CDR1 GTSNPN and CDR2 SVGIG (reference sequence). The CDR3 covers 14 residues. V lost 4 bases, J lost 2 bases, and 12 bases lay in between. DNA of the CDR3: TGTGCCTGGAATGCGGGGGCTACCTACAATGAGCAGTTCTTC. Residues: CAWNAGATYNEQFF.

In its sample, this clonotype was seen once. This chain links TRBV10-2 with TRBJ2-3, with TRBD2 matching over 7 bases. Germline CDR1 and CDR2: WSHSY and SAAADI. CDR3 length: 15 residues. J was trimmed by 2 bases and V by 10 bases; bases with no gene match: 12. The CDR3 here is CAISYQGLPTDTQYF. In DNA, the CDR3 is TGCGCCATTAGTTACCAGGGACTACCCACAGATACGCAGTATTTT.

The chain has TRBV24-1 and TRBJ2-1; D perhaps matches TRBD1 (6 bases). The CDR3 totals 15 residues. Trimming stripped 2 bases from V and 6 bases from J, with 13 bases between. The V gene's germline CDR1 is KGHDR and CDR2 SFDVKD. The CDR3 bases are TGTGCCACCAGTGATTCCCGACCGGACAGCAATGAGCAGTTCTTC. The encoded protein is CATSDSRPDSNEQFF.

This clonotype appeared many times. V is TRBV9 and J is TRBJ2-1, with 7 positions matching TRBD2. This CDR3 region has 16 residues. Germline values: CDR1 SGDLS, CDR2 YYNGEE. The J segment lost 3 bases and the V segment lost 4 bases, leaving 10 bases of the junction unmatched. The CDR3 here is CASSQKPVAGYNEQFF. CDR3 sequence (DNA): TGTGCCAGCAGCCAGAAGCCGGTAGCGGGCTACAATGAGCAGTTCTTC.

This clonotype was recorded many times. The rearrangement links TRBV5-1 to TRBJ2-1, with 10 bases fitting TRBD2. V shed 2 bases, J shed 5 bases, and the junction held 4 bases outside the gene matches. Germline V gene lookup returns CDR1 SGHRS and CDR2 YFSETQ. This CDR3 has 15 residues. The CDR3 sequence: CASSLAGGPNNEQFF. In DNA form, the CDR3 reads TGCGCCAGCAGCTTAGCGGGAGGGCCTAACAATGAGCAGTTCTTC.

The rearrangement joins TRBV6-2 or TRBV6-3 to TRBJ1-2; tentatively, D is TRBD1 (6 bases). Germline values: CDR1 MNHEY, CDR2 SVGEGT. The CDR3 spans 13 residues. Between the trimmed V and J ends, which lost 5 bases and 3 bases, there was a span of 10 bases. CDR3 coding DNA: TGTGCCAGCAGTCAACAGGGTGACTATGGCTACACCTTC. Translated, it gives CASSQQGDYGYTF.

This clonotype was detected many times. The rearrangement uses TRBV20-1 and TRBJ1-2; 8 bases align to TRBD1. Germline V lookup: CDR1 DFQATT, CDR2 SNEGSKA (reference sequence). V trimming: 0 bases; J trimming: 6 bases; junction bases outside the gene matches: 9. CDR3 size: 15 residues. CDR3 in DNA: TGCAGTGCTAGAGATCCCCAGGGGGCGAGCGATGGCTACACCTTC. Residues: CSARDPQGASDGYTF.

This clonotype appeared a few times. V gene TRBV6-2 or TRBV6-3 combines with J gene TRBJ2-1; D remains ambiguous. This CDR3 has 11 residues. Germline values: CDR1 MNHEY, CDR2 SVGEGT. The V end lost 4 bases, the J end lost 9 bases, and 7 bases lay between the germline ends. In nucleotides, the CDR3 is TGTGCCAGCAGTTGGTTGGGTGAGCAGTTCTTC. As protein: CASSWLGEQFF.

The CDR3 protein is CASSYKGLANNEQFF. The CDR3 coding sequence is TGTGCCAGCAGTTACAAGGGACTAGCTAACAATGAGCAGTTCTTC. The chain recombines TRBV6-2 or TRBV6-3 with TRBJ2-1; 9 bases are shared with TRBD2. CDR1 MNHEY and CDR2 SVGEGT come from the germline V gene. The V segment lost 2 bases and the J segment 5 bases; nucleotides outside the gene matches: 4. CDR3 size: 15 residues.

This clonotype has at least ten counts. V is TRBV9 and J is TRBJ2-2; D ambiguous. The CDR3 contains 14 residues. With 1 base removed from V and 1 base from J, the gap between germline ends came to 5 bases. CDR1 SGDLS and CDR2 YYNGEE come from the germline V gene. The CDR3: CASSVSRNTGELFF. As DNA, the CDR3 is TGTGCCAGCAGCGTAAGCCGGAACACCGGGGAGCTGTTTTTT.

This clonotype showed up many times. This chain joins TRBV28 and TRBJ1-2; the D gene is possibly TRBD1 (6 bases). Germline V gives CDR1 MDHEN, CDR2 SYDVKM. Between the trimmed V and J ends, which lost 6 bases and 0 bases, there was a span of 14 bases. This CDR3 has 15 residues. CDR3 in amino acids: CASSDPGGTNYGYTF. The CDR3 bases are TGTGCCAGCAGCGACCCGGGGGGCACTAACTATGGCTACACCTTC.

This clonotype has at least ten counts. The genes are TRBV5-8 and TRBJ2-5, with 10 nucleotides matching TRBD1. The CDR3 contains 17 residues. V lost 3 bases and J lost 0; bases outside the gene matches: 8. In germline, CDR1 is SGHTS, CDR2 YDEGEE. The CDR3 DNA reads TGTGCCAGCAGCTCCATCCCCGGGACAGGGGACCAAGAGACCCAGTACTTC. Amino acid sequence: CASSSIPGTGDQETQYF.

The J gene is TRBJ1-2, the V gene TRBV19; D is unclear. The CDR3 contains 13 residues. In germline, CDR1 is LNHDA, CDR2 SQIVND (reference sequence). Deletions cut 4 bases from V and 4 bases from J, with 10 bases between. The CDR3 nucleotides read TGTGCCAGTAGTAACACGGCCGGCTATGGCTACACCTTC. Translated, it gives CASSNTAGYGYTF.

This clonotype was detected ten times or more. The chain is built from TRBV10-3 and TRBJ2-2; D gene uncertain. Trimming left V 5 bases short and J 1 base short, with 8 bases between. Germline V gene sequence: CDR1 ENHRY, CDR2 SYGVKD. This CDR3 region has 14 residues. As DNA, the CDR3 is TGTGCCATCAGTACTCTAGGGAACACCGGGGAGCTGTTTTTT. Its protein product is CAISTLGNTGELFF.

Notes on this clonotype: A much larger clone differs from this one at a single base, so this may be a read error. The chain recombines TRBV15 with TRBJ2-1, with 7 bases fitting TRBD2. Germline values: CDR1 LNHNV, CDR2 YYDKDF (reference sequence). There are 15 residues in the CDR3. The CDR3 here is CVTSNLAEGYNEQFF. In nucleotides, the CDR3 is TGTGTCACCAGCAATCTAGCGGAAGGCTACAATGAGCAGTTCTTC.

In the case of this clonotype: Given a much more abundant clone one base away, this may be a read error. The chain employs TRBV3-1 and TRBJ1-1; tentative D call: TRBD1 (5 bases). This CDR3 contains 14 residues. Per the germline V gene, CDR1 is LGHDT and CDR2 is YNNKEL (reference sequence). The CDR3 loop is CASIQAAGDLGAFF. CDR3 nucleotides: TGTGCCAGCATCCAAGCGGCCGGGGACCTTGGAGCTTTCTTT. The full variable domain, its missing parts supplied by reference TRBV3-1 and TRBJ1-1, is DTAVSQTPKYLVTQMGNDKSIKCEQNLGHDTMYWYKQDSKKFLKIMFSYNNKELIINETVPNRFSPKSPDKAHLNLHINSLELGDSAVYFCASIQAAGDLGAFFGQGTRLTVV.

This clonotype was found a few times. One base away lies a much larger clone, so this may be a sequencing read error. This chain connects TRBV28 to TRBJ2-2, with D perhaps matching TRBD2 (5 bases). CDR1 and CDR2 from the germline V gene are MDHEN and SYDVKM. CDR3 length: 12 amino acids. In nucleotides, the CDR3 is TGTGCCACCCATCGGCGGCCCGGGAAGCTGTTTTTT. Translated, it gives CATHRRPGKLFF.

This clonotype was detected ten times or more. Just one base apart from a much larger clone, this may be a read error. The V call is TRBV5-1, the J call TRBJ2-1; D possibly corresponds to TRBD2 (6 bases). CDR3 size: 16 residues. Germline V gene sequence: CDR1 SGHRS, CDR2 YFSETQ. CDR3 bases: TGCGCCAGCGGCTTGTTCGTCGGAGGGGTGGGCAATGAGCAGTTCTTC. Translated, it gives CASGLFVGGVGNEQFF.

The CDR3 DNA sequence: TGTGCCAGCAGCCCACGACCCCGATACAATGAGCAGTTCTTC. This translates into CASSPRPRYNEQFF. The chain employs TRBV7-2 and TRBJ2-1, with D unclear. The CDR3 covers 14 residues. Germline assignment: CDR1 SGHTA and CDR2 FQGNSA. The V and J ends lost 5 bases and 4 bases respectively, with 12 bases between them.

This clonotype was recorded many times. The chain has TRBV5-1 and TRBJ2-7; D uncertain. In germline, CDR1 is SGHRS, CDR2 YFSETQ. The CDR3 has 14 residues. V dropped 0 bases and J dropped 5 bases, with 12 bases sitting between them. Here the CDR3 reads CASSLDQVVNEQYF. The CDR3 DNA sequence: TGCGCCAGCAGCTTGGACCAGGTCGTGAACGAGCAGTACTTC.

In this sample, this clonotype turned up many times. This chain connects TRBV2 to TRBJ2-2; tentative D call: TRBD2 (6 bases). The germline V gene encodes CDR1 SNHLY and CDR2 FYNNEI. This CDR3 contains 15 residues. The V gene lost 10 bases and the J gene lost 0 bases, with 15 bases spanning the gap. The CDR3 region is CATRLGLSNTGELFF. CDR3 coding DNA: TGTGCCACACGGCTGGGACTCTCGAACACCGGGGAGCTGTTTTTT.

About this clonotype itself: A far larger clone is only one base removed, so a read error is likely. The V call is TRBV11-2, the J call TRBJ2-5; 7 nucleotides agree with TRBD1. Germline V gene data show CDR1 as SGHAT and CDR2 as FQNNGV. The CDR3 has 15 amino acids. The CDR3 region has the DNA TGTGCCAGCAGCCAAGGTGACGGGACAGAAGATACCCAGTACTTC. This codes for CASSQGDGTEDTQYF.

The gene calls are TRBV5-1 and TRBJ1-2; D is possibly TRBD1 (5 bases). This CDR3 region has 14 residues. V was clipped by 4 bases and J by 6 bases, with 16 bases between them. CDR1 and CDR2 (germline): SGHRS, YFSETQ. CDR3 region: CASSLGMGRDGYTF. In DNA, the CDR3 is TGCGCCAGCAGCCTTGGCATGGGACGGGATGGCTACACCTTC.